This TCR beta chain was observed in a study of shared clonotypes between healthy human individuals. Broader study findings: Sorted-subset sequencing was shown by rarefaction to be incomplete despite large depth. The expectation was that sequencing depth would affect clonotype sharing among donors.

CD45RO negativity and positive selection for CCR7 defined naive CD8 cells, a population that excluded terminally differentiated effector memory CD45RA+ cells. Note on this clone: Its target is unknown.

This CDR3 is built from 16 residues. The V end was cut by 0 bases, the J end by 0 bases, with 9 bases between. CDR1 LGHNA and CDR2 YSLEER come from the germline V gene. TCRdb's table, derived via immunoSEQ multiplex PCR, lists solely in-frame clones and lacks some. The sample carries roughly 850,000 clones, just over 95% recorded once. This receptor was identified in a man younger than 40 in good health. The rearrangement links TRBV4-3 to TRBJ2-1; the D is unclear. Sequenced: naive CD8+ T cells sorted from blood. The CDR3 DNA reads as TGCGCCAGCAGCCAAGAAGGGAAAAGCTCCTACAATGAGCAGTTCTTC. It codes for CASSQEGKSSYNEQFF.